The rows below give T cell receptor beta chains drawn from one sample of a study of post-analysis software for immune sequencing data. In TCRdb, the PCR reads were re-called with MiXCR into one record per CDR3 protein. Seen here are hundreds of thousands of distinct CDR3 sequences, 59% observed once, and the top ten hold approximately 11%. Source material: blood. The receptors stem from a girl aged 2 to 9 with multiple sclerosis. CDR3s include the opening cysteine and the closing phenylalanine or tryptophan. D genes are given only for firm matches. A row's size may be missing; if present it is once, few, many or a size class.

TRBV5-5,NA,NA,TRBJ1-1,CASSRDTWDTEAFF,TGTGCCAGCAGCCGGGACACCTGGGACACTGAAGCTTTCTTT
TRBV4-1,NA,NA,TRBJ2-5,CASSQERTGETQYF,TGCGCCAGCAGCCAAGAGCGTACCGGGGAGACCCAGTACTTC
TRBV29-1,TRBD1,few,TRBJ2-7,CSVAFRTGVIEQYF,TGCAGCGTCGCCTTTCGGACAGGGGTAATCGAGCAGTACTTC
TRBV20-1,NA,NA,TRBJ2-5,CSAPDRRETQYF,TGCAGTGCGCCCGACAGAAGAGAGACCCAGTACTTC
TRBV4-3,NA,NA,TRBJ2-4,CASSQAHSLAKNIQYF,TGCGCCAGCAGCCAAGCCCATTCCTTAGCCAAAAACATTCAGTACTTC
TRBV5-5,NA,NA,TRBJ1-1,CASSAGPPNTEAFF,TGTGCCAGCAGCGCCGGGCCCCCGAACACTGAAGCTTTCTTT
TRBV7-9,NA,NA,TRBJ2-1,CASRVSYNEQFF,TGTGCCAGCAGGGTTTCTTACAATGAGCAGTTCTTC
TRBV20-1,NA,once,TRBJ2-3,CSARDPRGSDTQYF,TGCAGTGCTAGAGATCCGAGGGGTTCAGATACGCAGTATTTT
TRBV3-1,NA,NA,TRBJ1-2,CASSQEGEFGGVHGYTF,TGTGCCAGCAGCCAAGAAGGAGAGTTTGGGGGGGTTCATGGCTACACCTTC
TRBV5-1,TRBD1,NA,TRBJ1-2,CASSFSFGQGDYGYTF,TGCGCCAGCAGCTTTTCATTTGGACAGGGGGACTATGGCTACACCTTC
TRBV10-3,NA,few,TRBJ1-1,CAISGTENTEAFF,TGTGCCATCAGTGGGACAGAGAACACTGAAGCTTTCTTT
TRBV29-1,TRBD1,NA,TRBJ1-2,CSDQDRGPGGYTF,TGCAGCGACCAAGACAGGGGGCCGGGGGGCTACACCTTC
TRBV7-2,NA,NA,TRBJ2-1,CASSLAVPEQFF,TGTGCCAGCAGCTTAGCCGTTCCTGAGCAGTTCTTC
TRBV29-1,NA,few,TRBJ2-1,CSVGSSSYNEQFF,TGCAGCGTTGGGAGTTCCTCCTACAATGAGCAGTTCTTC
TRBV19,NA,once,TRBJ1-5,CASRSQGSLNQPQHF,TGTGCCAGTAGATCACAGGGATCTCTTAATCAGCCCCAGCATTTT
TRBV28,TRBD2,NA,TRBJ2-3,CASSLGASGWDTQYF,TGTGCCAGCAGTTTAGGGGCTAGCGGGTGGGATACGCAGTATTTT
TRBV3-1,NA,NA,TRBJ1-2,CASSQAKGGDYTF,TGTGCCAGCAGCCAAGCGAAAGGCGGAGACTACACCTTC
TRBV15,NA,NA,TRBJ2-1,CATSRDLAGIGFF,TGTGCCACCAGCAGAGATTTGGCAGGGATAGGGTTCTTC